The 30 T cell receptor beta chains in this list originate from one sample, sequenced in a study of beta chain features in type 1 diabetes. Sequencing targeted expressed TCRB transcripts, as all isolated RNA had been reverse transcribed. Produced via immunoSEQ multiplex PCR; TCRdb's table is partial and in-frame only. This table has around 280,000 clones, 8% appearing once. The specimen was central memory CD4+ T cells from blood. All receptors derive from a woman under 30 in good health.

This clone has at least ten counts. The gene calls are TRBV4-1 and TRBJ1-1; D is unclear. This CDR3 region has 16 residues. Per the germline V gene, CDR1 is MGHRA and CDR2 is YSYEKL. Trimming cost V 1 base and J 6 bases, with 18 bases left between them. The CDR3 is CASSQGKQPKVPEAFF. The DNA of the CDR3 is TGCGCCAGCAGCCAAGGGAAACAGCCAAAAGTACCTGAAGCTTTCTTT.

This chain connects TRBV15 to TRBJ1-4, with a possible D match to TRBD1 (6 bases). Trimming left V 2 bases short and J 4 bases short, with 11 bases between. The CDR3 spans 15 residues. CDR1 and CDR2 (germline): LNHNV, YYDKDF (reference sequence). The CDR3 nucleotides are TGTGCCACCAGCAGAACAGGGACTAGTAATGAAAAACTGTTTTTT. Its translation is CATSRTGTSNEKLFF.

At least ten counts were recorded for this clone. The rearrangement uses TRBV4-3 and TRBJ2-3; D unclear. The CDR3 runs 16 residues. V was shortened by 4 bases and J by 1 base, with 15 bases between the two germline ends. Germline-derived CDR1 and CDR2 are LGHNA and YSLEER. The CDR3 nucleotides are TGCGCCAGCAGCCTAACCCCGCAGATGGGCACAGATACGCAGTATTTT. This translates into CASSLTPQMGTDTQYF.

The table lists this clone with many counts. The CDR3 DNA is TGTGCCAGCAGTCCTAACAGGGTATCGTACAATGAGCAGTTCTTC. Translation gives CASSPNRVSYNEQFF. The rearrangement links TRBV7-3 to TRBJ2-1; tentatively, D is TRBD1 (6 bases). V was pared by 6 bases and J by 4 bases, with 16 bases between. CDR1 and CDR2 from the germline V gene are SGHTA and FQGTGA. The CDR3 loop spans 15 amino acids.

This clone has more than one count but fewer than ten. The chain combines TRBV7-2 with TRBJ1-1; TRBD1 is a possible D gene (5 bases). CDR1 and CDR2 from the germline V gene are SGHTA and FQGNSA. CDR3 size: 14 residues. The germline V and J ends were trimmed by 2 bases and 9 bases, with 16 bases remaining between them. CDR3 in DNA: TGTGCCAGCAGCTTAACGAGGGACGGCCAAAAAGCTTTCTTT. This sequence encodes CASSLTRDGQKAFF.

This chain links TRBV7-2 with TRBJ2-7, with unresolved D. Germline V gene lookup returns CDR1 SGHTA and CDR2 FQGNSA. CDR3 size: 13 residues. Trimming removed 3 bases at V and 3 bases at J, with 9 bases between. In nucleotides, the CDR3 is TGTGCCAGCAGCTTGGCAGCAGTCTACGAGCAGTACGTC. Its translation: CASSLAAVYEQYV.

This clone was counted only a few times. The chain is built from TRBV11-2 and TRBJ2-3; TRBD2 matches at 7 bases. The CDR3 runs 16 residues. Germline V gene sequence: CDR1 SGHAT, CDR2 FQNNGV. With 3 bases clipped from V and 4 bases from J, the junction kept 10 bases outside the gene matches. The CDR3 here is CASSFGRRERADTQYF. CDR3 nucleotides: TGTGCCAGCAGCTTCGGTCGGCGGGAGAGGGCAGATACGCAGTATTTT.

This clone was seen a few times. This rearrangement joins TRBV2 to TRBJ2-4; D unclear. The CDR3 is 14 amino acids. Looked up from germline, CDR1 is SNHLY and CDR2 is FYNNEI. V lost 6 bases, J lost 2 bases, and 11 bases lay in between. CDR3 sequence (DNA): TGTGCCAGCAGATTAGGGTTGTCCAAAAACATTCAGTACTTC. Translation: CASRLGLSKNIQYF. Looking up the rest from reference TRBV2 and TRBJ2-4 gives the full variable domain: EPEVTQTPSHQVTQMGQEVILRCVPISNHLYFYWYRQILGQKVEFLVSFYNNEISEKSEIFDDQFSVERPDGSNFTLKIRSTKLEDSAMYFCASRLGLSKNIQYFGAGTRLSVL.

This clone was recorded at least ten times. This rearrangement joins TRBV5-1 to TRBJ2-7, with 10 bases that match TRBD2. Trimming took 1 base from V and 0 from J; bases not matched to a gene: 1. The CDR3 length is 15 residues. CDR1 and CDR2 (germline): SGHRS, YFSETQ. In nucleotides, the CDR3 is TGCGCCAGCAGCTTGACTAGCGGGATCTCCTACGAGCAGTACTTC. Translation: CASSLTSGISYEQYF.

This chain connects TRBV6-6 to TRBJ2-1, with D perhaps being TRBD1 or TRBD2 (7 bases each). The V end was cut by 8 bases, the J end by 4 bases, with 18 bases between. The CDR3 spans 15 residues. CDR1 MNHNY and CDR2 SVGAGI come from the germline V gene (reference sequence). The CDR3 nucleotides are TGTGCCAGCCAGGGGGGCGGGAGTGGGTACAATGAGCAGTTCTTC. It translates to CASQGGGSGYNEQFF.

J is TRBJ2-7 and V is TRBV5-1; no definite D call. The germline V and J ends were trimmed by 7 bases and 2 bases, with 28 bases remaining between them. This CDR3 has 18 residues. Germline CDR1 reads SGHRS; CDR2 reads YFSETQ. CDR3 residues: CASWRASSLRNATYEQYV. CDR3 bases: TGCGCCAGCTGGCGCGCCAGCAGCTTGCGGAACGCAACCTACGAGCAGTACGTC.

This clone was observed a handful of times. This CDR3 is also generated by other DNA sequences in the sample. This CDR3 is CASSIGLAGNYEQYF. Written as DNA, the CDR3 is TGTGCCAGTAGTATCGGACTAGCGGGGAACTACGAGCAGTACTTC. The J gene is TRBJ2-7, the V gene TRBV19; TRBD2 agrees at 12 bases. Losses at the gene ends were 3 bases for V and 3 bases for J; bases not matched to a gene: 3. The CDR3 covers 15 residues. Germline V gene data show CDR1 as LNHDA and CDR2 as SQIVND (reference sequence).

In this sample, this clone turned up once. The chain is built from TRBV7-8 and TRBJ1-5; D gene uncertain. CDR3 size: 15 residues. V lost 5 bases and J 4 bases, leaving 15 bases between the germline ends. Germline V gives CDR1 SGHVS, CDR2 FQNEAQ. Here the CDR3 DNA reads TGTGCCAGCAGCACAAACGGAGCCACTAATCAGCCCCAGCATTTT. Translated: CASSTNGATNQPQHF.

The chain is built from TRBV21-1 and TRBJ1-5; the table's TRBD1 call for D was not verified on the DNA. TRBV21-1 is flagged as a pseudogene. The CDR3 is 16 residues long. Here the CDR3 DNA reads TGTGCCAGCAGCATCGGGACAGGGGTCTTCAATCAGCCCCAGCATTTT. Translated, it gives CASSIGTGVFNQPQHF.

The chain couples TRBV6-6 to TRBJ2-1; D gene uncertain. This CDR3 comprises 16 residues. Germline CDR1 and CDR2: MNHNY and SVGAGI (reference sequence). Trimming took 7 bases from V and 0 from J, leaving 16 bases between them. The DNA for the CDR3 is TGTGCCAGCACCCCATATGGCCGTACCTCCTACAATGAGCAGTTCTTC. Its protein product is CASTPYGRTSYNEQFF.

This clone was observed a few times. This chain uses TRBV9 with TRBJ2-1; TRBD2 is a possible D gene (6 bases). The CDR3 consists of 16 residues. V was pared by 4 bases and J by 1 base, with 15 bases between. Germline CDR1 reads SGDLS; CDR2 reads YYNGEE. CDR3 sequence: CASSPSVAASYNEQFF. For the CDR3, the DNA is TGTGCCAGCAGCCCCTCTGTAGCGGCGTCCTACAATGAGCAGTTCTTC.

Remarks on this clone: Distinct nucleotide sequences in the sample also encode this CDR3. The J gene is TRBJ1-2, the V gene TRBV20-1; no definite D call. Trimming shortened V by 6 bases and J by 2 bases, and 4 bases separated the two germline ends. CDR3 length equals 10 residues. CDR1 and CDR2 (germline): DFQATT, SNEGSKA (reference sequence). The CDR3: CSASNYGYTF. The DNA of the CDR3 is TGCAGTGCATCCAACTATGGCTACACCTTC.

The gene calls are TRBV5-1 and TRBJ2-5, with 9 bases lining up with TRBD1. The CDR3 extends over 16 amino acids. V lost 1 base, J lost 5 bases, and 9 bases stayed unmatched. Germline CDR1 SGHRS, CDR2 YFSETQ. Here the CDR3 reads CASSLNRRTGEETQYF. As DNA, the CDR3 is TGCGCCAGCAGCTTGAATCGCCGGACAGGGGAGGAGACCCAGTACTTC.

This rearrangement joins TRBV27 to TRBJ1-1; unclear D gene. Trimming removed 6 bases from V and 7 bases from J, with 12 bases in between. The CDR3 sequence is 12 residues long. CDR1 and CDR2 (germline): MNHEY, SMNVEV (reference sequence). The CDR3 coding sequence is TGTGCCAGCAGGAACGGGCAGAGTGAAGCTTTCTTT. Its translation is CASRNGQSEAFF.

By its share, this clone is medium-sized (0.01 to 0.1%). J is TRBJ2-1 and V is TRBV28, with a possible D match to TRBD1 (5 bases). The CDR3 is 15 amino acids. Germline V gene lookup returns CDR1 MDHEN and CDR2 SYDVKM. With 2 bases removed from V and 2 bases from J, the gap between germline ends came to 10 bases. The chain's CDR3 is CASSLQGLPYNEQFF. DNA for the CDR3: TGTGCCAGCAGTTTACAGGGATTACCCTACAATGAGCAGTTCTTC. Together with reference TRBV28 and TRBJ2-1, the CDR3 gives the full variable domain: DVKVTQSSRYLVKRTGEKVFLECVQDMDHENMFWYRQDPGLGLRLIYFSYDVKMKEKGDIPEGYSVSREKKERFSLILESASTNQTSMYLCASSLQGLPYNEQFFGPGTRLTVL.

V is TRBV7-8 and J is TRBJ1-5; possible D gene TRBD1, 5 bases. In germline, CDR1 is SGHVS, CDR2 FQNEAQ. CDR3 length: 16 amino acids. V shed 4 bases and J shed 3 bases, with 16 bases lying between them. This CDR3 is CASSSWGQGLNQPQHF. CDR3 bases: TGTGCCAGCAGCTCCTGGGGCCAAGGGCTCAATCAGCCCCAGCATTTT. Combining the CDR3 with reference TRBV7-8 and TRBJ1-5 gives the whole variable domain GAGVSQSPRYKVAKRGQDVALRCDPISGHVSLFWYQQALGQGPEFLTYFQNEAQLDKSGLPSDRFFAERPEGSVSTLKIQRTQQEDSAVYLCASSSWGQGLNQPQHFGDGTRLSIL.

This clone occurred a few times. In DNA form, the CDR3 reads TGCAGCGTCCACAGGGAAGAGACCCAGTACTTC. It codes for CSVHREETQYF. The rearrangement joins TRBV29-1 to TRBJ2-5, with D possibly matching TRBD1 (6 bases). CDR3 length equals 11 residues. Germline V gene data show CDR1 as SQVTM and CDR2 as ANQGSEA. Trimming took off 6 bases at V and 3 bases at J, with 8 bases between the two ends. Supplemented by reference TRBV29-1 and TRBJ2-5, the full variable domain reads SAVISQKPSRDICQRGTSLTIQCQVDSQVTMMFWYRQQPGQSLTLIATANQGSEATYESGFVIDKFPISRPNLTFSTLTVSNMSPEDSSIYLCSVHREETQYFGPGTRLLVL.

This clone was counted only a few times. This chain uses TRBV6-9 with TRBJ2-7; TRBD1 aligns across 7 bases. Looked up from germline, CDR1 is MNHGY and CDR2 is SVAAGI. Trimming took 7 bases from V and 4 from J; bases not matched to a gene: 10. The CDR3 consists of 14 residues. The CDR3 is CASNVQGRAYEQYV. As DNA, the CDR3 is TGTGCCAGCAATGTACAGGGGCGGGCTTACGAGCAGTACGTC.

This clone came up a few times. The CDR3 sequence is CASQAGGSWSEQFF. In DNA, the CDR3 is TGTGCCAGTCAAGCGGGGGGATCCTGGAGTGAGCAGTTCTTC. The V gene is TRBV19, the J gene TRBJ2-1; 9 nucleotides line up with TRBD2. CDR3 size: 14 residues. CDR1 LNHDA and CDR2 SQIVND come from the germline V gene (reference sequence). The ends lost 8 bases at V and 9 bases at J; junction bases unmatched: 11. Full variable domain (missing parts from reference TRBV19 and TRBJ2-1): DGGITQSPKYLFRKEGQNVTLSCEQNLNHDAMYWYRQDPGQGLRLIYYSQIVNDFQKGDIAEGYSVSREKKESFPLTVTSAQKNPTAFYLCASQAGGSWSEQFFGPGTRLTVL.

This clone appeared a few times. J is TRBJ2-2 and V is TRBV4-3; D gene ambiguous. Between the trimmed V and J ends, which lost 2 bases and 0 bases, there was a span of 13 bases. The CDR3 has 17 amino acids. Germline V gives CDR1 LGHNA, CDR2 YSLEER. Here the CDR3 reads CASSQSSGPSNTGELFF. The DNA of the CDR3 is TGCGCCAGCAGCCAATCCTCCGGGCCCTCGAACACCGGGGAGCTGTTTTTT.

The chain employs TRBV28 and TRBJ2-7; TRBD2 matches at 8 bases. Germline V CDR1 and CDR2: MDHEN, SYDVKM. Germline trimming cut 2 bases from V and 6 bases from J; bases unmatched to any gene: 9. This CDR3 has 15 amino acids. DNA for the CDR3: TGTGCCAGCAGTTTAAGGTTAGCGGGGCCAGGCGAGCAGTACGTC. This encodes CASSLRLAGPGEQYV.

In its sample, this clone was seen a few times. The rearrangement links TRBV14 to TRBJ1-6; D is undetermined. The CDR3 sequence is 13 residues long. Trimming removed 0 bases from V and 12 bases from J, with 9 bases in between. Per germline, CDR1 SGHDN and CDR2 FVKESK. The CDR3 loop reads CASSQETSGPLHF. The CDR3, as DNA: TGTGCCAGCAGCCAAGAAACCTCGGGACCCCTCCACTTT.

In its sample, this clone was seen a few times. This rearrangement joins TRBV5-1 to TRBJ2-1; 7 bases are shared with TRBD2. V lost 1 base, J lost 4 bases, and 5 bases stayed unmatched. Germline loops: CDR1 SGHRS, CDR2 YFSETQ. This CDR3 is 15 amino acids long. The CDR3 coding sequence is TGCGCCAGCAGCTTGATAGCGGGCGAGTACAATGAGCAGTTCTTC. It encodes CASSLIAGEYNEQFF. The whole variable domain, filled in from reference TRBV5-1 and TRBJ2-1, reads KAGVTQTPRYLIKTRGQQVTLSCSPISGHRSVSWYQQTPGQGLQFLFEYFSETQRNKGNFPGRFSGRQFSNSRSEMNVSTLELGDSALYLCASSLIAGEYNEQFFGPGTRLTVL.

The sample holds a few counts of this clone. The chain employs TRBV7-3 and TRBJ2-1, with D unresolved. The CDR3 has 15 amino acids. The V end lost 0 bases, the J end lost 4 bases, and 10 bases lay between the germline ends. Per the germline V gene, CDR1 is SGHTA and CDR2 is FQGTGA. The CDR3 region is CASSLTAAGYNEQFF. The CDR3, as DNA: TGTGCCAGCAGCTTAACCGCAGCCGGTTACAATGAGCAGTTCTTC.

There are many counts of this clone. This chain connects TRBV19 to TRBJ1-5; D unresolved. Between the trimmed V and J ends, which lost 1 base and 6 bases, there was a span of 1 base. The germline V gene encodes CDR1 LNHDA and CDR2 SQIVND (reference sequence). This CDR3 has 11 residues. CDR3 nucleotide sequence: TGTGCCAGTAGTATAGGTCAGCCCCAGCATTTT. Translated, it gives CASSIGQPQHF.